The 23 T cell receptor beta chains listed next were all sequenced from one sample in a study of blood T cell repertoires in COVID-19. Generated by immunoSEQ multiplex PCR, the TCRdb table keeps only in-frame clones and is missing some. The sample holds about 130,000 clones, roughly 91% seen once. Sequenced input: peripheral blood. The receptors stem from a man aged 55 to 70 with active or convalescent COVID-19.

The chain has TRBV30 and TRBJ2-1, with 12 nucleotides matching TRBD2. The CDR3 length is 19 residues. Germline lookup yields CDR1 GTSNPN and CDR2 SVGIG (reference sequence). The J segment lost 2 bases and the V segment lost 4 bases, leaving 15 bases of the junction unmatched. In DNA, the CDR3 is TGTGCCTGGATTACCCTTGGGGCTAGCGGGGGGGCCGCCTACAATGAGCAGTTCTTC. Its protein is CAWITLGASGGAAYNEQFF.

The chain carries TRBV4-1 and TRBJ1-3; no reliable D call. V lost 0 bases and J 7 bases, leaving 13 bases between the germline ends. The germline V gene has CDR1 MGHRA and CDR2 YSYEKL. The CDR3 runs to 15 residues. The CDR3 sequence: CASSQDLGGWNTIYF. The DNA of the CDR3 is TGCGCCAGCAGCCAAGATTTAGGAGGGTGGAACACCATATATTTT.

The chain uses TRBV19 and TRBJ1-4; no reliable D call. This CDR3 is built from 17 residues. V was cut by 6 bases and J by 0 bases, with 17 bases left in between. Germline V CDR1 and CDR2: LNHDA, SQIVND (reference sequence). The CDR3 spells CASSPYRFGPTNEKLFF. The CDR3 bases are TGTGCCAGTAGCCCTTACCGGTTTGGGCCAACTAATGAAAAACTGTTTTTT.

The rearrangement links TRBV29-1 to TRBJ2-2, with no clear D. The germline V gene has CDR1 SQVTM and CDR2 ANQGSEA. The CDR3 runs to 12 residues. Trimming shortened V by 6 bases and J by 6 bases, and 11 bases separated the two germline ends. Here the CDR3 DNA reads TGCAGCGTCGTTACTGTTCCCGGGGAGCTGTTTTTT. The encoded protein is CSVVTVPGELFF.

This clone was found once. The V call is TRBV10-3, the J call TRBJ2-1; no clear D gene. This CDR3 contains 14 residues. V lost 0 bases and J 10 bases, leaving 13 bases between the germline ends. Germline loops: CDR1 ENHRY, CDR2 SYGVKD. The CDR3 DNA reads TGTGCCATCAGTGAGTCTCGAAACCCGGAGGAGCAGTTCTTC. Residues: CAISESRNPEEQFF.

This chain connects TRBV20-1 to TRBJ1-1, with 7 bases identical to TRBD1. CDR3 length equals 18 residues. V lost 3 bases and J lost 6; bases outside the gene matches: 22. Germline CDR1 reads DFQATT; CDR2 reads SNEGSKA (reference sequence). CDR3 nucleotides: TGCAGTGCTAGTCTCAGGGGCGGAGAGGGGGCGGGAAGGGCTGAAGCTTTCTTT. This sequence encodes CSASLRGGEGAGRAEAFF.

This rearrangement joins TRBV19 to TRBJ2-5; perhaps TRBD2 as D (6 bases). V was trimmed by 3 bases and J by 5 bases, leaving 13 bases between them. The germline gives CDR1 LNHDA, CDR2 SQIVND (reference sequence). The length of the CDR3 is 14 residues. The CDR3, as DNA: TGTGCCAGTAGTATCTTGTCGGGAGAGGAGACCCAGTACTTC. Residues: CASSILSGEETQYF.

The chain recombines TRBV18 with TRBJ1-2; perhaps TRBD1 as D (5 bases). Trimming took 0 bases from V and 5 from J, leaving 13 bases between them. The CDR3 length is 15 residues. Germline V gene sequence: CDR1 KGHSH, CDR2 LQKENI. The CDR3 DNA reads TGTGCCAGCTCACCACCTGCAGGGAATAATTATGGCTACACCTTC. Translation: CASSPPAGNNYGYTF.

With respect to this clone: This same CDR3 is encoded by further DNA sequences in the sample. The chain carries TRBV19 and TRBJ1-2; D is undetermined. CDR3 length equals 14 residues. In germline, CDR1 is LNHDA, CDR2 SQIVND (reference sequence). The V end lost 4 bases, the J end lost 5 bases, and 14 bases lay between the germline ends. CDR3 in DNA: TGTGCCAGTAGTAATCTGGTAGCGGGTTATGGCTACACCTTC. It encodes CASSNLVAGYGYTF.

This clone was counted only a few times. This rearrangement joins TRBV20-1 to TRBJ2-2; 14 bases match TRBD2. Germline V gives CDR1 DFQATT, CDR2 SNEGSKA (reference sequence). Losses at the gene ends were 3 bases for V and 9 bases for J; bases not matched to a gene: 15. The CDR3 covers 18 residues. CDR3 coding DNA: TGCAGTGCTAGTACCACCCCCGGGACTAGCGGGAGAACCCGGGAGCTGTTTTTT. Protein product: CSASTTPGTSGRTRELFF.

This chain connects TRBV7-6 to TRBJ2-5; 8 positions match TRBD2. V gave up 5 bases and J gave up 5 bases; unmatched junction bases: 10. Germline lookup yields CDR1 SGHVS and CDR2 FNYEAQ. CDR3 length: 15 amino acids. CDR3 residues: CASSGLGGAGETQYF. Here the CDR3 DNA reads TGTGCCAGCAGCGGACTCGGGGGGGCCGGTGAGACCCAGTACTTC. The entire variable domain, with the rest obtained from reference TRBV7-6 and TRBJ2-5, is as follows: GAGVSQSPRYKVTKRGQDVALRCDPISGHVSLYWYRQALGQGPEFLTYFNYEAQQDKSGLPNDRFSAERPEGSISTLTIQRTEQRDSAMYRCASSGLGGAGETQYFGPGTRLLVL.

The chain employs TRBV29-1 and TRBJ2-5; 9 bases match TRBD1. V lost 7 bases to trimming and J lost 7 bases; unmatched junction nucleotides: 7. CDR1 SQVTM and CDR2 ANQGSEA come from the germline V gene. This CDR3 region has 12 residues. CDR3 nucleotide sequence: TGCAGCGCCCGGGACAGGGTGGGGACCCAGTACTTC. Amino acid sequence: CSARDRVGTQYF.

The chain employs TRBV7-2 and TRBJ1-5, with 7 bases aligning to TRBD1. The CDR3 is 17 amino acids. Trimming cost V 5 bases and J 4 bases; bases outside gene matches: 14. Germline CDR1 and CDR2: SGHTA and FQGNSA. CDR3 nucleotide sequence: TGTGCCAGCAGCCCACGCCCCGGACAGGACCGAAATCAGCCCCAGCATTTT. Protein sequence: CASSPRPGQDRNQPQHF.

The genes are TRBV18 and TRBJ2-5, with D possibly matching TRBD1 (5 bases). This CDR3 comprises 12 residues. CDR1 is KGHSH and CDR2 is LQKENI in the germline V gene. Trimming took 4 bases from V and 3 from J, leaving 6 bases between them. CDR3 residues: CASSLDKETQYF. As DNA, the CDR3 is TGTGCCAGCTCACTGGACAAAGAGACCCAGTACTTC.

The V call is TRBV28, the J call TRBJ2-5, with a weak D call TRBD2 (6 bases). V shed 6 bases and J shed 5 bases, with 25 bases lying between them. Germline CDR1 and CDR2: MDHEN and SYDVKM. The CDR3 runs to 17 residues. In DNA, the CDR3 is TGTGCCAGCAGCTGGGGAAGCCGGGGGTATCTCCGGGAGACCCAGTACTTC. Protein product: CASSWGSRGYLRETQYF. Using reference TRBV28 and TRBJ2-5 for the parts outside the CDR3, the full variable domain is DVKVTQSSRYLVKRTGEKVFLECVQDMDHENMFWYRQDPGLGLRLIYFSYDVKMKEKGDIPEGYSVSREKKERFSLILESASTNQTSMYLCASSWGSRGYLRETQYFGPGTRLLVL.

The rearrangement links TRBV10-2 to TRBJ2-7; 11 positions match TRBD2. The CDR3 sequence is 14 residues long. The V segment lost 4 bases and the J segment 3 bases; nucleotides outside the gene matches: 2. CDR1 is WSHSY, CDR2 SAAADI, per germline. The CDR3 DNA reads TGCGCCAGCAGTGGGGGACTAGCGGACTACGAGCAGTACTTC. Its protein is CASSGGLADYEQYF.

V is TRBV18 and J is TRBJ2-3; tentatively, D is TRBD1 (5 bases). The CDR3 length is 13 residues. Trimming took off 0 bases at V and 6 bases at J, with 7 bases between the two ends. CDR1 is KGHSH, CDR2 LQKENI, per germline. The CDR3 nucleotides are TGTGCCAGCTCACCACCCTCAGGGGATACGCAGTATTTT. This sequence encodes CASSPPSGDTQYF.

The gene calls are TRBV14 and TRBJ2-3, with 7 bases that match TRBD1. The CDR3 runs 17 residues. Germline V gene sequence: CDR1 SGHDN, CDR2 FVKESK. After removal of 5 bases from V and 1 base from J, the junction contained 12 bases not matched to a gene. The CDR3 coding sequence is TGTGCCAGCAGCGAAGGGACGAGGGGGCGCCGCACAGATACGCAGTATTTT. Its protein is CASSEGTRGRRTDTQYF.

The CDR3 protein is CASTSSTTEAFF. The CDR3 DNA is TGTGCCAGCACTAGTAGTACCACTGAAGCTTTCTTT. V and J are TRBV6-5 and TRBJ1-1, with no clear D. The germline V gene has CDR1 MNHEY and CDR2 SVGAGI. The germline V and J ends were trimmed by 7 bases and 4 bases, with 10 bases remaining between them. CDR3 length equals 12 residues.

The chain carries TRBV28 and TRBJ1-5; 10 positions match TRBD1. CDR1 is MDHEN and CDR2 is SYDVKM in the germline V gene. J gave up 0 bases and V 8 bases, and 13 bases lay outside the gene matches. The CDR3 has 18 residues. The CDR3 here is CASPPPGQGLYSNQPQHF. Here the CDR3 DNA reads TGTGCCAGCCCCCCCCCGGGACAGGGGCTATATAGCAATCAGCCCCAGCATTTT.

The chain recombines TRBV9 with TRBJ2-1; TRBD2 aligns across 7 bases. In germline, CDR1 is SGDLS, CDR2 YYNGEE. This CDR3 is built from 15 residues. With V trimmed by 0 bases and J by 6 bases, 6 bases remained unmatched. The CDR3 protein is CASSVVSSGANEQFF. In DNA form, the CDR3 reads TGTGCCAGCAGCGTAGTTTCTAGCGGAGCCAATGAGCAGTTCTTC.

The CDR3 protein is CASSISRALNTEAFF. The CDR3 DNA reads TGTGCCAGTAGTATTTCCCGAGCGCTGAACACTGAAGCTTTCTTT. The chain joins TRBV19 to TRBJ1-1, with D unclear. Germline assignment: CDR1 LNHDA and CDR2 SQIVND (reference sequence). V was pared by 3 bases and J by 0 bases, with 11 bases between. This CDR3 is 15 amino acids long.

The CDR3: CASYATGIDYEQYF. The CDR3, as DNA: TGTGCCAGTTATGCTACGGGGATCGACTACGAGCAGTACTTC. The chain carries TRBV2 and TRBJ2-7, with a possible D match to TRBD2 (5 bases). The CDR3 runs to 14 residues. V dropped 9 bases and J dropped 3 bases, with 18 bases sitting between them. CDR1 SNHLY and CDR2 FYNNEI come from the germline V gene.